This T cell receptor beta chain was recovered during a study of radiotherapy plus CTLA-4 blockade in lung cancer. The study treated chemo-refractory metastatic non-small-cell lung cancer patients with focal radiation plus ipilimumab CTLA-4 blockade. Libraries were prepared by immunoSEQ multiplex PCR; TCRdb keeps only in-frame clonotypes and omits some of them. This sample carries just under 60,000 clones, 72% of them seen once, and the ten largest clones take approximately 8.6%. Study conclusions and caveats: Alongside interferon-beta, early blood T cell clone dynamics were reportedly the best predictor of response.

This clone was recorded only once. Its antigen is unknown. Looked up from germline, CDR1 is SNHLY and CDR2 is FYNNEI. V gave up 4 bases and J gave up 8 bases; unmatched junction bases: 16. This CDR3 is 17 amino acids long. Sample: peripheral blood, taken from a patient treated with radiotherapy plus ipilimumab. The TCR was taken from a human donor with non-small cell lung cancer whose response to radiotherapy plus ipilimumab could not be evaluated. The chain uses TRBV2 and TRBJ2-2, with 7 bases aligning to TRBD1. The CDR3 is CASSGFRTGKKVGELFF. In nucleotides, the CDR3 is TGTGCCAGCAGTGGATTCCGGACAGGAAAAAAAGTGGGGGAGCTGTTTTTT.